The clone carrying this T cell receptor beta chain was recorded many times. No antigen is known for it. Duration under 3 months, a NOSPECS grade of at least 4, and a Clinical Activity Score of at least 3 characterized the ophthalmopathy patients. Each diagnosis drew on symptoms, thyroxine, TRAb, thyroid ultrasound and orbital computed tomography findings. The authors obtained PBMCs from 7.5 to 10 ml of fresh peripheral blood. The sample belongs to a study of T cells in Graves' hyperthyroidism and ophthalmopathy. Study-wide results and caveats: Also found in blood were most expanded thyroid clonotypes above 0.001.

The germline CDR1 and CDR2 sequences are SGHVS and FNYEAQ. The CDR3 is made up of 16 amino acids. V lost 6 bases to trimming and J lost 9 bases; unmatched junction nucleotides: 17. RNA transcripts were the template for amplifying TCR beta CDR3 regions. Primed by the HTBI set, a first-round RT-PCR was run on the TCR CDR3. TCRdb itself ran the multiplex PCR reads through MiXCR, one entry per CDR3 protein. Altogether some 580,000 distinct CDR3 sequences are present, more than 15% being singletons, with the ten largest covering roughly 3.4%. The sample taken for sequencing was blood. The rearrangement links TRBV7-6 to TRBJ2-5, with 9 bases identical to TRBD2. The receptor's source is a woman in her thirties or forties with Graves' ophthalmopathy. The DNA of the CDR3 is TGTGCCAGCAGTCCTTCTAGCGGGACCATTTGGGCGGCCCAGTACTTC. Translation gives CASSPSSGTIWAAQYF.